The rows below give T cell receptor beta chains drawn from one sample of a study of technical replicates of blood from a few donors. Generated by immunoSEQ multiplex PCR, the TCRdb table keeps only in-frame clones and is missing some. The table lists 55,000 to 85,000 clones, approximately 96% of them singletons. The sequencing sample was made of T cells isolated from PBMCs. The receptors were gathered from a human donor in good health. Each CDR3 is given with its conserved first and last residue. D genes are given only for firm matches. A clone size is listed for some rows: how often the clone was seen (once, few, many), or a class if it is expanded.

j_gene,v_gene,d_gene,abundance,CDR3nt,CDR3aa
TRBJ2-7,TRBV5-1,.,.,TGCGCCAGCAGGATGGGGCAGGACTACGAGCAGTACTTC,CASRMGQDYEQYF
TRBJ2-2,TRBV29-1,.,.,TGCAGCGTGAAAATGCTGGCGGGGAACACCGGGGAGCTGTTTTTT,CSVKMLAGNTGELFF
TRBJ2-7,TRBV7-9,.,.,TGTGCCAGCAGCCCAACGACCAGGTACGAGCAGTACTTC,CASSPTTRYEQYF
TRBJ1-2,TRBV30,TRBD1,.,TGTGCCTGTTGGACAGGGGGCTTGTATGGCTACACCTTC,CACWTGGLYGYTF
TRBJ2-3,TRBV19,TRBD2,once,TGTGCCAGTAGGGAACCGGGACTAGCGGGGCAGTATTTT,CASREPGLAGQYF
TRBJ1-1,TRBV6-6,.,.,TGTGCCAGCGCCATCACCGGGTACACTGAAGCTTTCTTT,CASAITGYTEAFF
TRBJ2-5,TRBV30,.,.,TGTGCCTGGAGTGTCACCGGAGGCGAGACCCAGTACTTC,CAWSVTGGETQYF
TRBJ2-5,TRBV9,TRBD2,.,TGTGCCAGCAGCGTAGGGAGCAGAAGCGGGGGGGAAGAGACCCAGTACTTC,CASSVGSRSGGEETQYF
TRBJ1-2,TRBV19,TRBD1,.,TGTGCCAGTATAAATTCCGGACAGGGGAGTGTTGCCTATGGCTACACCTTC,CASINSGQGSVAYGYTF
TRBJ1-1,TRBV6-5,.,.,TGTGCCAGCAGGGGGGGAACTGAAGCTTTCTTT,CASRGGTEAFF
TRBJ1-1,TRBV19,.,once,TGTGCCAGTAGTTTAGGGGAGGGCACTGAAGCTTTCTTT,CASSLGEGTEAFF
TRBJ2-7,TRBV19,TRBD1,.,TGTGCCAGTAGCACTCTGACAGGGGTCTCCTACGAGCAGTACTTC,CASSTLTGVSYEQYF
TRBJ2-7,TRBV30,TRBD2,once,TGTGCCTGGTCACAGGGGAGAACCAGCGGGGGGACCTACGAGCAGTACTTC,CAWSQGRTSGGTYEQYF
TRBJ1-2,TRBV19,TRBD1,.,TGTGCCAGTAGGATAGCCCCGGACAGGGGGCATGGCTACACCTTC,CASRIAPDRGHGYTF
TRBJ2-3,TRBV14,.,.,.,CASSQVGQGSF
TRBJ2-3,TRBV7-3,.,.,TGTGCCAGCAGCCCCTGGGGGGGCACAGATACGCAGTATTTT,CASSPWGGTDTQYF
TRBJ2-2,TRBV7-7,.,once,TGTGCCAGCAGCCCCGAGAGAGGAGGGGAGCTGTTTTTT,CASSPERGGELFF
TRBJ2-1,TRBV4-1,.,.,TGCGCCAGCAGCCAAGATAGTAATTCCTACAATGAGCAGTTCTTC,CASSQDSNSYNEQFF
TRBJ2-5,TRBV6-5,.,.,TGTGCCAGCAGTCGAGACAGCTTTTTCACAGAGACCCAGTACTTC,CASSRDSFFTETQYF